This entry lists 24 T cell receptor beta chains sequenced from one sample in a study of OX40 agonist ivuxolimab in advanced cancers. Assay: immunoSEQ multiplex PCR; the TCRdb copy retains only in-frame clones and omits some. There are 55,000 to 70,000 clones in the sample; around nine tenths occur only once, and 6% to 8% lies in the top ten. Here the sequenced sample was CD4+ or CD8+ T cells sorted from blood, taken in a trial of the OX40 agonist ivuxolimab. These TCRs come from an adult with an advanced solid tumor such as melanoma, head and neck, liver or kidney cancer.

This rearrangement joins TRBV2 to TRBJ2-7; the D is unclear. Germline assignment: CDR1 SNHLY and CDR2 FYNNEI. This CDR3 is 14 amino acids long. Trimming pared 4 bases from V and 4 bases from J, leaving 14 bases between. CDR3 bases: TGTGCCAGCAGTGCTGCCTCCGACCTATACGAGCAGTACTTC. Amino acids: CASSAASDLYEQYF. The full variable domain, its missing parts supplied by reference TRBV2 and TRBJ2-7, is EPEVTQTPSHQVTQMGQEVILRCVPISNHLYFYWYRQILGQKVEFLVSFYNNEISEKSEIFDDQFSVERPDGSNFTLKIRSTKLEDSAMYFCASSAASDLYEQYFGPGTRLTVT.

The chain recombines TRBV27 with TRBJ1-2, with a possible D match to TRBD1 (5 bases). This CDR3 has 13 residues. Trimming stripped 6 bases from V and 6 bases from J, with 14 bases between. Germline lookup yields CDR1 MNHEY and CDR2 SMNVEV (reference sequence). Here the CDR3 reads CASSLMGGDGYTF. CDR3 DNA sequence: TGTGCCAGCAGCCTAATGGGGGGGGATGGCTACACCTTC.

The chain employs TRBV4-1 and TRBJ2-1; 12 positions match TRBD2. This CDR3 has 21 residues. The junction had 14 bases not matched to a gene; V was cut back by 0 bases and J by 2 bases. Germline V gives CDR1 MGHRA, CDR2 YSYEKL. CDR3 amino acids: CASSQETNLAGGLSAYNEQFF. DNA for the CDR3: TGCGCCAGCAGCCAAGAGACCAATCTAGCGGGGGGGCTCTCTGCCTACAATGAGCAGTTCTTC.

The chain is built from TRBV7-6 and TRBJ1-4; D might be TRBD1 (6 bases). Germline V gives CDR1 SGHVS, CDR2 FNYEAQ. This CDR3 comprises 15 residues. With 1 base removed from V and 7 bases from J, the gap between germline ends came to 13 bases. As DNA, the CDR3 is TGTGCCAGCAGCTTAGAGTGGGGGCTAGGTGAAAAACTGTTTTTT. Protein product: CASSLEWGLGEKLFF.

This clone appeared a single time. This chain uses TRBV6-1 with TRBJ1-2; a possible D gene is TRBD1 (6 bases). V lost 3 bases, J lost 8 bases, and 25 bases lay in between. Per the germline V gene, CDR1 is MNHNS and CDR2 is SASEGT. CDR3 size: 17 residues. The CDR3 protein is CASSDRLGGFTSHGYTF. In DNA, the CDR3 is TGTGCCAGCAGTGACAGGTTGGGGGGCTTCACGTCTCACGGCTACACCTTC.

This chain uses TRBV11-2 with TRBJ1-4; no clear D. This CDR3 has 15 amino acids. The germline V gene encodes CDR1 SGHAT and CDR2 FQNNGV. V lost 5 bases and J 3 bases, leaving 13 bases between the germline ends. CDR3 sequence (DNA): TGTGCCAGCAGCCTCACTCCGGGCCCTAATGAAAAACTGTTTTTT. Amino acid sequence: CASSLTPGPNEKLFF.

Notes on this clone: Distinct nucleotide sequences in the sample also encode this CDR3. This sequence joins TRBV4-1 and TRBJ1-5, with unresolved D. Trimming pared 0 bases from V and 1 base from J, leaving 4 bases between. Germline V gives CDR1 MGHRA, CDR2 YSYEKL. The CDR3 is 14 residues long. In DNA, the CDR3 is TGCGCCAGCAGCCAAGACCAGAGCAATCAGCCCCAGCATTTT. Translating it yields CASSQDQSNQPQHF.

CDR3 in DNA: TGCGCCAGCAGCAAAGCCAAGGCGGGCGGCAATCAGCCCCAGCATTTT. Its translation: CASSKAKAGGNQPQHF. The chain recombines TRBV5-1 with TRBJ1-5; the D is unclear. Deletions cut 4 bases from V and 2 bases from J, with 16 bases between. Germline lookup yields CDR1 SGHRS and CDR2 YFSETQ. This CDR3 spans 16 amino acids.

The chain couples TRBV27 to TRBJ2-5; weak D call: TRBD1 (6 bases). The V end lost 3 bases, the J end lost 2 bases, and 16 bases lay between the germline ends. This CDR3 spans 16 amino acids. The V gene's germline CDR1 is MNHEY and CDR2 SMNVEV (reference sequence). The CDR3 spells CASSLGANRYQETQYF. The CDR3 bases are TGTGCCAGCAGTTTGGGGGCCAACAGGTATCAAGAGACCCAGTACTTC.

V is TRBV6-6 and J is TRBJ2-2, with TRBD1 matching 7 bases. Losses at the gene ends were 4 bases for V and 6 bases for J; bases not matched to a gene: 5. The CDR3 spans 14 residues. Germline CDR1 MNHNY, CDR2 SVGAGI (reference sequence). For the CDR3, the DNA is TGTGCCAGCAGTTTCACCCAGGGGGCCGGGGAGCTGTTTTTT. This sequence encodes CASSFTQGAGELFF.

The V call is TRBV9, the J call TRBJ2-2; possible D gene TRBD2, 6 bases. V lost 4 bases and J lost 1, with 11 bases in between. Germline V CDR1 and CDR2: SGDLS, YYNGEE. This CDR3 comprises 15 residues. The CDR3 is CASSLPAGNTGELFF. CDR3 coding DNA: TGTGCCAGCAGCCTCCCAGCGGGGAACACCGGGGAGCTGTTTTTT.

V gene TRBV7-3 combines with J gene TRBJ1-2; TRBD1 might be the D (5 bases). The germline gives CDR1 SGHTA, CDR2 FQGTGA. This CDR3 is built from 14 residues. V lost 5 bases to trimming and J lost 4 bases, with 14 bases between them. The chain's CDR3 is CASSPAPGGYGYTF. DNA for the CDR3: TGTGCCAGCAGCCCAGCCCCGGGGGGCTATGGCTACACCTTC.

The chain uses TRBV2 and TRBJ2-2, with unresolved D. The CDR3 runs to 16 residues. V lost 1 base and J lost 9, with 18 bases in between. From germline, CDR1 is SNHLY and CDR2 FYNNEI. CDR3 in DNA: TGTGCCAGCAGTGAAGGGTCGGCATCAGGATTGTGGGAGCTGTTTTTT. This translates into CASSEGSASGLWELFF.

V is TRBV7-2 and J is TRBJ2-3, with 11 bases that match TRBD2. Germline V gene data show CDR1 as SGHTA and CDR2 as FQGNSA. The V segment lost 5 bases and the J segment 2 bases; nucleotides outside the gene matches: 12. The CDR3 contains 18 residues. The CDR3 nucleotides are TGTGCCAGCAGCGACGGGACTAGCGGTGGCGGGCACACAGATACGCAGTATTTT. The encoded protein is CASSDGTSGGGHTDTQYF. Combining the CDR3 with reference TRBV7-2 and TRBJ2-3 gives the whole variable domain GAGVSQSPSNKVTEKGKDVELRCDPISGHTALYWYRQSLGQGLEFLIYFQGNSAPDKSGLPSDRFSAERTGGSVSTLTIQRTQQEDSAVYLCASSDGTSGGGHTDTQYFGPGTRLTVL.

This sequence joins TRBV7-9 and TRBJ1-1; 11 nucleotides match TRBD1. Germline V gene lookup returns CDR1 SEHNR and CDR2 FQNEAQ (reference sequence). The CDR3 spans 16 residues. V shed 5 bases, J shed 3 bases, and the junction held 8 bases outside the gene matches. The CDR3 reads CASSRLGTGGDTEAFF. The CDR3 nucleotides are TGTGCCAGCAGCCGTCTCGGGACAGGGGGGGACACTGAAGCTTTCTTT.

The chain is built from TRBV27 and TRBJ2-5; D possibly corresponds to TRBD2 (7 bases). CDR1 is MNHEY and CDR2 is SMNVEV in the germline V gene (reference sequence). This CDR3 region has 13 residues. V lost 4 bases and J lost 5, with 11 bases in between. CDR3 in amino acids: CASSWGGWETQYF. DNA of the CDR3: TGTGCCAGCAGTTGGGGGGGCTGGGAGACCCAGTACTTC.

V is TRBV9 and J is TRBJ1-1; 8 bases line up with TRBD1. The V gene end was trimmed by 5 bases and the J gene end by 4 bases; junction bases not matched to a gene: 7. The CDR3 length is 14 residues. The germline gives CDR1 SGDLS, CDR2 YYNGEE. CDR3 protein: CASRGQGASTEAFF. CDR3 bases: TGTGCCAGCAGGGGCCAGGGGGCTTCCACTGAAGCTTTCTTT.

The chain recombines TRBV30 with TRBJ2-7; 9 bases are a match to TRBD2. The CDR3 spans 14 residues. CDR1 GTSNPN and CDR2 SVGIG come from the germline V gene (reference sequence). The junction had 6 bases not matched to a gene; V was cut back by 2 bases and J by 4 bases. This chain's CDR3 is CAWSTGTSKYEQYF. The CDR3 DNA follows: TGTGCCTGGAGTACCGGGACTAGCAAGTACGAGCAGTACTTC.

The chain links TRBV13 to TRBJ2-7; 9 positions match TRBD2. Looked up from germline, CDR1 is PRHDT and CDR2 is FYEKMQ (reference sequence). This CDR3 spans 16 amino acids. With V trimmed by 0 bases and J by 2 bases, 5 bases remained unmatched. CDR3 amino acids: CASSLGSSGVTYEQYF. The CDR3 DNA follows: TGTGCCAGCAGCTTAGGGTCTAGCGGGGTTACCTACGAGCAGTACTTC.

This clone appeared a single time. The CDR3 reads CASSESGGWGFGETQYF. For the CDR3, the DNA is TGTGCCAGCAGTGAATCGGGGGGATGGGGATTTGGAGAGACCCAGTACTTC. V and J are TRBV25-1 and TRBJ2-5; 7 bases align to TRBD2. The length of the CDR3 is 17 residues. Germline CDR1 and CDR2: MGHDK and SYGVNS. Trimming cost V 1 base and J 4 bases; bases outside gene matches: 12.

CDR3 in DNA: TGTGCCAGCAGCCAAGATCTGGGGACAGGGCCCACCGGGGAGCTGTTTTTT. This sequence encodes CASSQDLGTGPTGELFF. The chain carries TRBV14 and TRBJ2-2; 9 nucleotides agree with TRBD1. Germline trimming cut 0 bases from V and 4 bases from J; bases unmatched to any gene: 6. This CDR3 has 17 amino acids. The V gene's germline CDR1 is SGHDN and CDR2 FVKESK.

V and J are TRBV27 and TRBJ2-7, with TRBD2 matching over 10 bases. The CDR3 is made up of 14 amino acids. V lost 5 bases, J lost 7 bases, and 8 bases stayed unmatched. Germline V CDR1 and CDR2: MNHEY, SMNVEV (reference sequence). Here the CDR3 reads CASSPLAGLGEQYF. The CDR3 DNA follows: TGTGCCAGCAGTCCACTAGCGGGGCTTGGGGAGCAGTACTTC.

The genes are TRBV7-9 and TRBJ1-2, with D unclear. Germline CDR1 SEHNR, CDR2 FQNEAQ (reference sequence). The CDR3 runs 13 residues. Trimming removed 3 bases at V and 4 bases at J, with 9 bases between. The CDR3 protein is CASSFGNSYGYTF. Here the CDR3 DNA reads TGTGCCAGCAGCTTCGGGAACAGCTATGGCTACACCTTC.

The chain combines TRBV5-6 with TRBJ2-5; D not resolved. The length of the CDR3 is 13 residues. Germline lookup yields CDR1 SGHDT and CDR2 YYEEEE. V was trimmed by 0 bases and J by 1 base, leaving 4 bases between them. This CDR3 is CASSLAIQETQYF. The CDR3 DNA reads TGTGCCAGCAGCTTGGCTATCCAAGAGACCCAGTACTTC.